This TCR beta chain was profiled in a study of regulatory T cells in long-lasting Graves disease listed by TCRdb under 2021. Regarding the complete study: Antithyroid drugs had been taken for less than 3 months by newly diagnosed Graves' disease patients. TCR sequencing covered some 13 persistent and approximately 20 newly diagnosed Graves' disease patients, around 33 samples in total. The study was registered as a clinical trial and conducted in China. Peripheral blood TCR sequencing and RNA sequencing compared persistent Graves' disease patients with newly diagnosed Graves' disease patients.

In this sample, this clonotype turned up a few times. Which antigen it targets is not known. No quality values exist for individual bases; no much larger clone is one base distant. Broad study findings and their caveats: TRBV28, TRBJ1-2 and TRBJ2-5 were preferentially used in persistent disease, while TRBV20-1 and TRBJ2-1 were favored in newly diagnosed disease. Persistent Graves' disease patients showed lower TCR Shannon entropy and fewer highly expanded clones than newly diagnosed patients, suggesting clonal expansion. Peripheral blood alone was examined, since thyroid tissue, which constituted the primary lesion, could not be accessed. Sequencing and analysis were restricted to the TCR beta chain. More public clonotypes were shared among persistent patients (roughly 3,000) than among newly diagnosed patients (over 900). The small sample size was acknowledged by the authors as a limitation that may reduce accuracy.

The library was prepared using multiplex PCR. Sequenced on an Illumina HiSeq 4000. CDR3 regions were amplified by Arm-PCR with iRepertoire HTBI primers to construct TCR beta libraries. PCR products were gel purified before sequencing. Per the authors' processing: Gene usage analysis of CDR3 amino acid clonotypes used the 60 to 75 TRBV and 14 to 15 TRBJ segments found across samples. Filtered high-quality paired reads were merged into contigs using COPE and FqMerger. Contigs were aligned with BLAST to IMGT TRBV, TRBD and TRBJ reference genes, and CDR3 was defined per IMGT. Any clonotype with a frequency above 0.1% was counted as a highly expanded clone. Shannon entropy was used to measure repertoire diversity, and the Gini coefficient was used to measure V-J evenness. A clonotype found in more than one individual was treated as public. TCRdb passed the public sequencing reads through fastp at Q25 and MiXCR, retaining productive beta sequences. All rows with the same CDR3 protein become a single entry with the most common DNA and genes. TCRdb assigned the V and J calls; the authors' analysis was not used. The sample contains 300,000 to 400,000 distinct CDR3 sequences, 15% to 20% of them found a single time. In total, the top ten clones hold 25% to 30% of the sample.

What this sample's time point label stands for: newly diagnosed GD, antithyroid drugs for less than 3 months. For both TCR sequencing and RNA sequencing, RNA was extracted from PBMCs using TRIzol. Graves' disease was diagnosed according to American Thyroid Association guidelines. Patients for the study were recruited at an endocrinology department in Xi'an, China. From each patient, 7.5 to 9.5 milliliters of peripheral blood was collected into an EDTA anticoagulant tube. PBMCs were isolated by Ficoll Paque Plus density gradient separation without further T cell sorting. RNA quality was checked with an Agilent 2100 Bioanalyzer and agarose gel, and concentration with a NanoDrop 2000. V is cut back by 3 bases and J by 8 bases, with 10 bases in the junction unmatched. Spanning cysteine to phenylalanine, the CDR3 consists of 15 amino acids. Only the CDR3 DNA is retained, 45 bases long and in frame from the first base. The germline V gene gives CDR1 as SGHTA and CDR2 as FQGNSA.

These data are also associated with another study on T cells in Graves' hyperthyroidism and ophthalmopathy. Per that second paper: A patient counted as having stable Graves' hyperthyroidism if no progression to ophthalmopathy occurred over 18 months of follow-up. The hyperthyroidism patients were between 18 and 65 years old and newly diagnosed, with a disease duration of less than 2 months. Any patient with an uncontrolled infection, another autoimmune disease, pregnancy or lactation was excluded. Diagnoses were based on clinical symptoms, serum thyroxine and TRAb, thyroid ultrasound and orbital computed tomography. The TCR CDR3 was subjected to a first round of RT-PCR using the HTBI primer set and the Qiagen OneStep RT-PCR kit. Most expanded thyroid clonotypes (frequency above 0.001) were also found in blood, which suggests that blood repertoires may mirror thyroid immune responses. A 13 V-J signature model separated ophthalmopathy from stable hyperthyroidism, with around 90% sensitivity and 81% to 83% specificity in cross-validation and 80%/75% in testing. In validation, the model predicted progression to ophthalmopathy a median of roughly 6.2 months before onset, with about 70% sensitivity and 72.22% specificity. A discovery cohort of roughly 100 patients, 43 with Graves' ophthalmopathy and about 60 with stable Graves' hyperthyroidism, was used to find distinguishing TCR V-J signatures. Whether ophthalmopathy could be predicted prospectively was tested in an independent validation cohort made up of 18 hyperthyroidism patients plus 17 patients who later progressed to ophthalmopathy. The 100 discovery patients were randomly split 7:3 into training and test sets. In addition, the study compared T-cell repertoires in thyroid tissue and in blood from several Graves' hyperthyroidism patients. Once sampling was done, hyperthyroidism patients were given methimazole at a starting dose of 30 mg daily, whereas ophthalmopathy patients were given high-dose intravenous methylprednisolone. Libraries were constructed in a second round of multiplex PCR, after which size selection and purification were performed. Paired-end sequencing of the libraries was performed with 100 bp reads on an Illumina HiSeq2000. SOAPnuke was used to process the raw data, with reads discarded if the reads contained adapters or uncalled bases, had a mean Phred below 15, or lacked an exact constant-primer or identifier match. COPE v1.2.5 was used to merge high-quality paired reads, and clonotypes were defined as unique nucleotide sequences. MiTCR v1.1 was used to align clonotypes to the IMGT TRBV, TRBD and TRBJ reference segments. The analysis included only V-J combinations with a frequency above 0.0001, which together covered approximately 99% of the repertoires. A TCS score was defined as the ratio of F50 (clonal expansion) to E x V (chaos), with BLOSUM62-based TCRdist applied between CDR3 peptides within each V-J. Welch's t-statistics and random forest reduced fewer than 550 V-J features to 10 to 15, which were used in a naive Bayes classifier (R e1071). No statistical method was used to set the sample size in advance, and investigators knew the group allocation. The paper reports TCR Vbeta CDR3 sequencing of approximately 140 peripheral blood samples: fewer than 50 ophthalmopathy, under 80 hyperthyroidism and approximately 17 progressor patients.

This sequence originates from a man in his forties or fifties with Graves disease. Donor details come from another sample of the same person, matched by shared clones. Specimen: peripheral blood mononuclear cells (PBMCs), collected at new diagnosis, from a patient treated with antithyroid drugs. Recombination linked TRBV7-2 to TRBJ2-1; 7 central nucleotides agree with TRBD1. The sequenced DNA is TGTGCCAGCAGCTTTCGTGACAGGGATTACGATGAGCAGTTCTTC. Its coded protein is CASSFRDRDYDEQFF.